A single sample gave rise to the 9 T cell receptor beta chains below, sequenced in a study of T cells after somatic rescue of genetic block (dated by TCRdb to between 2020 and 2021). The library was prepared using the immunoSEQ multiplex PCR assay. Drawn from immuneACCESS, this table holds only the in-frame rearrangements with V and J called that TCRdb kept. Clones are partly lost; checked studies trace under half to an unresolved V gene and leave the rest unexplained. Present in this sample are about 12,000 clones, roughly 70% of which were seen just once. The top ten hold under 25% of the sample. Material: peripheral blood mononuclear cells (PBMCs). The origin of the receptors is a boy aged 10-17 years.

The DNA of the CDR3 is TGTGCCAGCAGCCCAAGGGGCAGGTTCTCCTACGAGCAGTACTTC. It codes for CASSPRGRFSYEQYF. The chain joins TRBV28 to TRBJ2-7; D perhaps matches TRBD1 (5 bases). Germline CDR1 MDHEN, CDR2 SYDVKM. V lost 6 bases and J 0 bases, leaving 15 bases between the germline ends. There are 15 residues in the CDR3.

V is TRBV15 and J is TRBJ2-5, with 10 bases aligning to TRBD1. The CDR3 contains 15 residues. Germline V CDR1 and CDR2: LNHNV, YYDKDF (reference sequence). The ends lost 5 bases at V and 0 bases at J; junction bases unmatched: 3. CDR3 amino acids: CATSWDRGHQETQYF. DNA for the CDR3: TGTGCCACCAGCTGGGACAGGGGACACCAAGAGACCCAGTACTTC.

V is TRBV30 and J is TRBJ1-5; D not certain. Trimming removed 2 bases from V and 0 bases from J, with 8 bases in between. This CDR3 spans 14 amino acids. Germline CDR1 and CDR2: GTSNPN and SVGIG (reference sequence). The CDR3 bases are TGTGCCTGGAGTCGATCCTTTAGCAATCAGCCCCAGCATTTT. It is translated as CAWSRSFSNQPQHF.

The V call is TRBV27, the J call TRBJ2-5, with 9 bases that match TRBD1. The CDR3 is 14 amino acids. Trimming cost V 5 bases and J 4 bases; bases outside gene matches: 5. The V gene's germline CDR1 is MNHEY and CDR2 SMNVEV (reference sequence). CDR3 protein: CASSAQGALETQYF. The DNA for the CDR3 is TGTGCCAGCAGTGCACAGGGGGCGTTAGAGACCCAGTACTTC.

This chain uses TRBV7-9 with TRBJ2-3; the D is unclear. Trimming removed 5 bases at V and 5 bases at J, with 8 bases between. CDR1 and CDR2 (germline): SEHNR, FQNEAQ (reference sequence). The CDR3 length is 12 residues. CDR3 in DNA: TGTGCCAGCAGCCTTAGGGTAGATACGCAGTATTTT. Translation gives CASSLRVDTQYF. Using reference TRBV7-9 and TRBJ2-3 for the parts outside the CDR3, the full variable domain is DTGVSQNPRHKITKRGQNVTFRCDPISEHNRLYWYRQTLGQGPEFLTYFQNEAQLEKSRLLSDRFSAERPKGSFSTLEIQRTEQGDSAMYLCASSLRVDTQYFGPGTRLTVL.

The chain carries TRBV28 and TRBJ2-1; 7 bases agree with TRBD2. This CDR3 has 14 amino acids. The V and J ends lost 1 base and 7 bases, in that order; junction bases with no gene match: 4. Germline CDR1 reads MDHEN; CDR2 reads SYDVKM. The CDR3 nucleotides read TGTGCCAGCAGTTTATACCTGGGAGGGAATGAGCAGTTCTTC. Protein: CASSLYLGGNEQFF.

This chain connects TRBV7-6 to TRBJ2-5; 10 bases agree with TRBD2. J lost 5 bases, V lost 1 base, and 4 bases had no gene match. The CDR3 extends over 15 amino acids. The germline gives CDR1 SGHVS, CDR2 FNYEAQ. The CDR3 region is CASSLVAGGQETQYF. The CDR3 bases are TGTGCCAGCAGCTTAGTAGCGGGAGGTCAGGAGACCCAGTACTTC.

The chain has TRBV6-6 and TRBJ1-2; the D gene is possibly TRBD1 (6 bases). CDR3 size: 12 residues. Germline V CDR1 and CDR2: MNHNY, SVGAGI (reference sequence). Trimming removed 7 bases from V and 5 bases from J, with 11 bases in between. The CDR3 DNA is TGTGCCAGCACCAGGCAGGGGTATGGCTACACCTTC. Translated, it gives CASTRQGYGYTF.

On this clone itself: Other DNA sequences within the sample encode an identical CDR3. The CDR3 loop is CASSSGTANTGELFF. CDR3 in DNA: TGCGCCAGCAGTTCCGGGACAGCGAACACCGGGGAGCTGTTTTTT. The V and J genes are TRBV5-1 and TRBJ2-2; 7 nucleotides agree with TRBD1. CDR3 length equals 15 residues. The V gene's germline CDR1 is SGHRS and CDR2 YFSETQ. V lost 5 bases and J lost 0; bases outside the gene matches: 4.